A single sample is the source of the 28 T cell receptor beta chains below, sequenced in a study of T-cell memory formation after mild COVID-19. MiXCR, run by TCRdb on the 5' RACE reads, gives a single entry per CDR3 protein. The sample holds around 7,000 distinct CDR3 sequences, roughly 50% seen once. The sample comprised PBMCs or a T cell subset sorted from them (not recorded which). Every receptor here comes from an adult who had mild COVID-19 (a few samples of this study predate the infection). Cell type and time point are not known.

The chain uses TRBV3-1 and TRBJ1-1; the D is unclear. CDR3 size: 13 residues. Deletions cut 1 base from V and 6 bases from J, with 9 bases between. CDR1 LGHDT and CDR2 YNNKEL come from the germline V gene (reference sequence). CDR3 amino acids: CASSQGSAPEAFF. In nucleotides, the CDR3 is TGTGCCAGCAGCCAAGGGTCAGCCCCTGAAGCTTTCTTT.

The chain joins TRBV5-1 to TRBJ2-3, with D maybe TRBD2 (5 bases). This CDR3 is 15 amino acids long. Germline assignment: CDR1 SGHRS and CDR2 YFSETQ. Trimming shortened V by 0 bases and J by 0 bases, and 8 bases separated the two germline ends. CDR3 amino acids: CASSLGGSSTDTQYF. CDR3 bases: TGCGCCAGCAGCTTGGGCGGGTCAAGCACAGATACGCAGTATTTT.

This CDR3 reads CASSPGQGRSGNTIYF. The CDR3 region has the DNA TGTGCCAGCAGCCCTGGACAGGGCAGATCTGGAAACACCATATATTTT. The rearrangement joins TRBV5-4 to TRBJ1-3; TRBD1 aligns across 8 bases. This CDR3 contains 16 residues. The germline V gene encodes CDR1 SGHNT and CDR2 YYREEE (reference sequence). The V and J ends lost 4 bases and 1 base, in that order; junction bases with no gene match: 7.

The chain joins TRBV5-1 to TRBJ2-1; D unresolved. Germline-derived CDR1 and CDR2 are SGHRS and YFSETQ. Trimming took off 4 bases at V and 7 bases at J, with 6 bases between the two ends. There are 11 residues in the CDR3. The CDR3 spells CASSLENEQFF. CDR3 DNA: TGCGCCAGCAGCCTGGAGAATGAGCAGTTCTTC.

The chain couples TRBV12-3 or TRBV12-4 to TRBJ2-3; D is possibly TRBD2 (5 bases). The CDR3 consists of 15 residues. V lost 6 bases, J lost 0 bases, and 13 bases lay in between. CDR3 loop: CASRTNWDSTDTQYF. The CDR3 bases are TGTGCCAGCAGGACTAACTGGGATAGCACAGATACGCAGTATTTT.

The chain combines TRBV4-3 with TRBJ2-7; 8 nucleotides line up with TRBD2. Germline-derived CDR1 and CDR2 are LGHNA and YSLEER. The trim removed 1 base at V and 0 bases at J, leaving 5 bases unmatched. CDR3 size: 16 residues. The CDR3 DNA sequence: TGCGCCAGCAGCCAAGTCGCGGGAGGCCACTCCTACGAGCAGTACTTC. It codes for CASSQVAGGHSYEQYF.

The V and J genes are TRBV6-5 and TRBJ1-1; TRBD1 matches at 11 bases. The CDR3 runs 15 residues. The V segment lost 6 bases and the J segment 4 bases; nucleotides outside the gene matches: 7. Germline values: CDR1 MNHEY, CDR2 SVGAGI. This CDR3 is CASRDGGQGGTEAFF. CDR3 nucleotides: TGTGCCAGCAGGGATGGGGGACAGGGGGGCACTGAAGCTTTCTTT.

The chain carries TRBV12-3 or TRBV12-4 and TRBJ2-3; D might be TRBD2 (5 bases). The CDR3 extends over 14 amino acids. Deletions cut 3 bases from V and 4 bases from J, with 11 bases between. The CDR3 bases are TGTGCCAGCAGTTTTTGGACTGGCTCAGATACGCAGTATTTT. Translated, it gives CASSFWTGSDTQYF.

This clonotype is labeled medium-sized. The chain couples TRBV5-6 to TRBJ1-5, with unresolved D. Between the trimmed V and J ends, which lost 4 bases and 1 base, there was a span of 6 bases. The CDR3 covers 13 residues. From germline, CDR1 is SGHDT and CDR2 YYEEEE. In nucleotides, the CDR3 is TGTGCCAGCAGCGTTGACAGCAATCAGCCCCAGCATTTT. Translation gives CASSVDSNQPQHF. Full variable domain (outside the CDR3, taken from reference TRBV5-6 and TRBJ1-5): DAGVTQSPTHLIKTRGQQVTLRCSPKSGHDTVSWYQQALGQGPQFIFQYYEEEERQRGNFPDRFSGHQFPNYSSELNVNALLLGDSALYLCASSVDSNQPQHFGDGTRLSIL.

The chain recombines TRBV6-6 with TRBJ2-7; D is unclear. The germline V gene encodes CDR1 MNHNY and CDR2 SVGAGI (reference sequence). The CDR3 has 15 amino acids. The germline V and J ends were trimmed by 3 bases and 0 bases, with 12 bases remaining between them. The DNA for the CDR3 is TGTGCCAGCAGTTATCGCGTTCAGCCCTCCTACGAGCAGTACTTC. Its translation: CASSYRVQPSYEQYF.

The chain carries TRBV28 and TRBJ1-5; weak D call: TRBD1 (5 bases). The V gene lost 4 bases and the J gene lost 6 bases, with 7 bases spanning the gap. The CDR3 is 12 residues long. Germline V gene data show CDR1 as MDHEN and CDR2 as SYDVKM. CDR3 DNA sequence: TGTGCCAGCAGTTGGGGCAGTCAGCCCCAGCATTTT. Translating gives CASSWGSQPQHF.

V and J are TRBV11-1 and TRBJ2-5; TRBD2 aligns across 8 bases. V was clipped by 5 bases and J by 7 bases; unmatched bases: 12. The CDR3 is 15 residues long. Germline CDR1 and CDR2: SGHAT and FQDESV (reference sequence). CDR3 sequence: CASSLHSGGVGTQYF. The CDR3 DNA is TGTGCCAGCAGCCTCCACTCGGGAGGGGTCGGGACCCAGTACTTC.

This clonotype was seen a handful of times. This chain uses TRBV12-3 or TRBV12-4 with TRBJ2-7; 9 bases align to TRBD1. The CDR3 sequence is 16 residues long. V shed 5 bases, J shed 3 bases, and the junction held 11 bases outside the gene matches. This chain's CDR3 is CASSPAGTGFLYEQYF. Here the CDR3 DNA reads TGTGCCAGCAGTCCAGCCGGGACAGGGTTTCTCTACGAGCAGTACTTC.

The chain employs TRBV5-6 and TRBJ2-3, with D possibly being TRBD2 (6 bases). Trimming took off 4 bases at V and 3 bases at J, with 9 bases between the two ends. CDR1 and CDR2 from the germline V gene are SGHDT and YYEEEE. This CDR3 is built from 13 residues. CDR3 sequence reads: CASSVAGTDTQYF. The DNA of the CDR3 is TGTGCCAGCAGCGTCGCGGGAACAGATACGCAGTATTTT.

This clonotype qualifies as medium-sized. The chain uses TRBV3-1 and TRBJ1-3, with D uncertain. Trimming left V 3 bases short and J 0 bases short, with 6 bases between. Per the germline V gene, CDR1 is LGHDT and CDR2 is YNNKEL (reference sequence). CDR3 length: 14 residues. The CDR3 DNA reads TGTGCCAGCAGCCAGACTCACTCTGGAAACACCATATATTTT. It codes for CASSQTHSGNTIYF.

The V gene is TRBV6-5, the J gene TRBJ2-5; TRBD1 might be the D (6 bases). The J call may not be correct, given that the DNA end is closer to TRBJ2-7. The germline CDR1 and CDR2 sequences are MNHEY and SVGAGI. The CDR3 is made up of 14 amino acids. CDR3 coding DNA: TGTGCCAGCAGTTATTATCAGGGGACCTACGAGCAGTACTTC. This gives the protein CASSYYQGTYEQYF.

J is TRBJ2-7 and V is TRBV3-1; D is possibly TRBD1 (5 bases). Trimming stripped 3 bases from V and 3 bases from J, with 9 bases between. Germline V gives CDR1 LGHDT, CDR2 YNNKEL (reference sequence). The CDR3 is 13 residues long. The CDR3 nucleotides read TGTGCCAGCAGCCAGGCCGACAGCTACGAGCAGTACTTC. Its translation is CASSQADSYEQYF.

This clonotype is judged medium-sized. The chain couples TRBV18 to TRBJ1-2; unclear D gene. The germline gives CDR1 KGHSH, CDR2 LQKENI. Deletions cut 6 bases from V and 8 bases from J, with 19 bases between. The CDR3 consists of 14 residues. The CDR3 loop reads CASSHYGKTEGYTF. The CDR3, as DNA: TGTGCCAGCTCCCACTACGGAAAAACAGAAGGCTACACCTTC.

This clonotype was seen a few times. V and J are TRBV5-1 and TRBJ2-1; 8 nucleotides line up with TRBD2. Germline-derived CDR1 and CDR2 are SGHRS and YFSETQ. CDR3 length: 15 amino acids. The ends lost 4 bases at V and 7 bases at J; junction bases unmatched: 10. The CDR3 here is CASSPLPGGQNEQFF. Written as DNA, the CDR3 is TGCGCCAGCAGCCCGCTCCCGGGGGGGCAGAATGAGCAGTTCTTC.

Judged by abundance, this clonotype is medium-sized. The rearrangement joins TRBV5-1 to TRBJ1-1; D is possibly TRBD1 (5 bases). The CDR3 is 19 residues long. The V gene's germline CDR1 is SGHRS and CDR2 YFSETQ. Trimming took off 0 bases at V and 4 bases at J, with 25 bases between the two ends. In DNA form, the CDR3 reads TGCGCCAGCAGCTTGGACCAGGTTAAGGACTGGGGGTTGAGCACTGAAGCTTTCTTT. This sequence encodes CASSLDQVKDWGLSTEAFF.

The gene calls are TRBV7-8 and TRBJ2-3, with a weak D call TRBD2 (5 bases). V was trimmed by 2 bases and J by 4 bases, leaving 16 bases between them. The CDR3 has 16 residues. CDR1 is SGHVS and CDR2 is FQNEAQ in the germline V gene. Written as DNA, the CDR3 is TGTGCCAGCAGCTTAATGGAACGGACTGTCCCAGATACGCAGTATTTT. Translation gives CASSLMERTVPDTQYF.

The rearrangement joins TRBV5-1 to TRBJ2-1, with D unresolved. Per germline, CDR1 SGHRS and CDR2 YFSETQ. The CDR3 contains 16 residues. Trimming cost V 7 bases and J 14 bases, with 31 bases left between them. The CDR3 reads CASRPPYASRSFWEFF. The CDR3 DNA reads as TGCGCCAGCCGACCCCCCTACGCTTCGCGTAGTTTTTGGGAGTTCTTC.

This chain joins TRBV7-2 and TRBJ2-7, with D unresolved. The CDR3 spans 14 residues. Germline assignment: CDR1 SGHTA and CDR2 FQGNSA. Deletions cut 1 base from V and 1 base from J, with 8 bases between. In DNA form, the CDR3 reads TGTGCCAGCAGCTTAGGGCAGATTTCCTACGAGCAGTACTTC. Amino acids: CASSLGQISYEQYF.

This chain connects TRBV3-1 to TRBJ2-2, with D possibly matching TRBD2 (5 bases). Germline lookup yields CDR1 LGHDT and CDR2 YNNKEL (reference sequence). The germline V and J ends were trimmed by 3 bases and 4 bases, with 12 bases remaining between them. This CDR3 is 15 amino acids long. The CDR3 here is CASSHSVASTGELFF. The DNA of the CDR3 is TGTGCCAGCAGCCATAGCGTCGCGAGCACCGGGGAGCTGTTTTTT.

This sequence joins TRBV28 and TRBJ2-5, with 7 bases matching TRBD1. The V segment lost 2 bases and the J segment 5 bases; nucleotides outside the gene matches: 5. The CDR3 is made up of 14 amino acids. Germline values: CDR1 MDHEN, CDR2 SYDVKM. The CDR3 nucleotides read TGTGCCAGCAGTTTAGGGGCAGGGGGTGAGACCCAGTACTTC. Protein sequence: CASSLGAGGETQYF.

V and J are TRBV5-6 and TRBJ2-7, with 8 bases lining up with TRBD2. Germline lookup yields CDR1 SGHDT and CDR2 YYEEEE. The length of the CDR3 is 17 residues. V lost 0 bases and J lost 5; bases outside the gene matches: 13. CDR3 DNA: TGTGCCAGCAGCTTGGATGGTAGCGGGGTGTCGTGGAACGAGCAGTACTTC. Its protein is CASSLDGSGVSWNEQYF.

This clonotype is judged medium-sized. The chain couples TRBV7-3 to TRBJ2-3; D gene unclear. Germline CDR1 SGHTA, CDR2 FQGTGA. The length of the CDR3 is 16 residues. Deletions cut 4 bases from V and 4 bases from J, with 18 bases between. CDR3 coding DNA: TGTGCCAGCAGCTCCCAGGACCTGTCGTATCCAGATACGCAGTATTTT. Its translation: CASSSQDLSYPDTQYF. The full variable domain, rest sourced from reference TRBV7-3 and TRBJ2-3, is GAGVSQTPSNKVTEKGKYVELRCDPISGHTALYWYRQSLGQGPEFLIYFQGTGAADDSGLPNDRFFAVRPEGSVSTLKIQRTERGDSAVYLCASSSQDLSYPDTQYFGPGTRLTVL.

This clonotype was recorded only once. The chain is built from TRBV7-9 and TRBJ2-7; perhaps D is TRBD1 or TRBD2 (5 bases each). V was clipped by 4 bases and J by 3 bases, with 19 bases between them. Germline CDR1 SEHNR, CDR2 FQNEAQ (reference sequence). The CDR3 covers 16 residues. The CDR3 loop reads CASSSSPGPSNYEQYV. In nucleotides, the CDR3 is TGTGCCAGCAGCTCTAGCCCGGGACCGAGCAACTACGAGCAGTACGTC.